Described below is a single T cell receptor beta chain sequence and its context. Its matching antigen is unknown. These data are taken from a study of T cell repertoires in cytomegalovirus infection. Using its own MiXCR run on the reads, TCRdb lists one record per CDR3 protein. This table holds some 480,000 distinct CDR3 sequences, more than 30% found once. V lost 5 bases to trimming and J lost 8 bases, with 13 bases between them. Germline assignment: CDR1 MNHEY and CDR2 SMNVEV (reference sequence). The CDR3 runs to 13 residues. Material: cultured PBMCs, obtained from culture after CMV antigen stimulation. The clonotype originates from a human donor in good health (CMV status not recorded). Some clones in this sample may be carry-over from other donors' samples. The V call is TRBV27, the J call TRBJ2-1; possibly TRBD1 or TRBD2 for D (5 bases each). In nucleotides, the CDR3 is TGTGCCAGCAGTCGGGGCGGACACCATGAGCAGTTCTTC. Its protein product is CASSRGGHHEQFF.